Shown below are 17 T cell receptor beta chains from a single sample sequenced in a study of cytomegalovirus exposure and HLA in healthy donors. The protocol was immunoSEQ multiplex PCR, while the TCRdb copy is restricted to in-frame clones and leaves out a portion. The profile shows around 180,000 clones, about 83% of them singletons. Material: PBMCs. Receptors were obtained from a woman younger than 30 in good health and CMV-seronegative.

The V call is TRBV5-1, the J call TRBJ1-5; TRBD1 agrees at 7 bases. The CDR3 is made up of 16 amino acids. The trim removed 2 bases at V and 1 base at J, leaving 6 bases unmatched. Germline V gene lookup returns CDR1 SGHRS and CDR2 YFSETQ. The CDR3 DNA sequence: TGCGCCAGCAGCTTTATGCCGGGACAGAGCAATCAGCCCCAGCATTTT. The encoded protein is CASSFMPGQSNQPQHF.

CDR3 bases: TGTGCCAGCAGCTTTCCCGGGACTAGTGGCTTCTTC. This codes for CASSFPGTSGFF. The chain links TRBV5-5 to TRBJ2-1; 8 bases line up with TRBD2. Germline V gene sequence: CDR1 SGHKS, CDR2 YYEKEE (reference sequence). V gave up 2 bases and J gave up 16 bases; unmatched junction bases: 8. The CDR3 spans 12 residues.

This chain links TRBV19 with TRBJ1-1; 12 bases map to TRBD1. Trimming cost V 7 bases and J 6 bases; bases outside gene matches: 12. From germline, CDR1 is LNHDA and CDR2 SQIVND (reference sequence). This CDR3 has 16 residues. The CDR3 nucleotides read TGTGCCAGTACCCTGACCCCCGGGACAGGGGGCTCTGAAGCTTTCTTT. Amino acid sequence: CASTLTPGTGGSEAFF. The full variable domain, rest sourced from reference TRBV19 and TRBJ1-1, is DGGITQSPKYLFRKEGQNVTLSCEQNLNHDAMYWYRQDPGQGLRLIYYSQIVNDFQKGDIAEGYSVSREKKESFPLTVTSAQKNPTAFYLCASTLTPGTGGSEAFFGQGTRLTVV.

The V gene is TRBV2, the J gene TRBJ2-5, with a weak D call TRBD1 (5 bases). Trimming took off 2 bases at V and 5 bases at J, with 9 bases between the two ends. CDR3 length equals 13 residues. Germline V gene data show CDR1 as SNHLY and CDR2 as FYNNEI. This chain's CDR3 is CASSERGTETQYF. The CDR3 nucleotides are TGTGCCAGCAGTGAAAGGGGAACGGAGACCCAGTACTTC.

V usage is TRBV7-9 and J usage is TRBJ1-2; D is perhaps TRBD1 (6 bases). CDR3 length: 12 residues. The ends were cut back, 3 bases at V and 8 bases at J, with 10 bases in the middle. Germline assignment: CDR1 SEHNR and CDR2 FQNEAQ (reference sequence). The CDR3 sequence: CASSFGGGGYTF. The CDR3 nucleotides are TGTGCCAGCAGCTTCGGCGGGGGCGGCTACACCTTC.

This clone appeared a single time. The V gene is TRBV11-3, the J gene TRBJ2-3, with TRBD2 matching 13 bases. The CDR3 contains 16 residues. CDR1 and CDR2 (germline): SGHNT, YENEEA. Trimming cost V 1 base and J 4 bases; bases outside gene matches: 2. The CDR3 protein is CASSLGTSGSPDTQYF. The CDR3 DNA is TGTGCCAGCAGCTTAGGGACTAGCGGGAGCCCAGATACGCAGTATTTT.

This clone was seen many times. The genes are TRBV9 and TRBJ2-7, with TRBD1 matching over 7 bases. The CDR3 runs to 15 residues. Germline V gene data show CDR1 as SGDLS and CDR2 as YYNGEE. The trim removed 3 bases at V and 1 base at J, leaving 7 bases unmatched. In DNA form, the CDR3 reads TGTGCCAGCAGCGAGGGGCCACAGGGGTCCTACGAGCAGTACTTC. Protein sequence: CASSEGPQGSYEQYF.

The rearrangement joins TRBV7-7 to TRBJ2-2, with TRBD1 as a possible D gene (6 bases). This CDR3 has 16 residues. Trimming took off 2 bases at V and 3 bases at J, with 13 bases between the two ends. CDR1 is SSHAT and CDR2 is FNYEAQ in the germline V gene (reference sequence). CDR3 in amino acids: CASSLLADSDTGELFF. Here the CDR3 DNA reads TGTGCCAGCAGCTTACTGGCGGACAGCGACACCGGGGAGCTGTTTTTT.

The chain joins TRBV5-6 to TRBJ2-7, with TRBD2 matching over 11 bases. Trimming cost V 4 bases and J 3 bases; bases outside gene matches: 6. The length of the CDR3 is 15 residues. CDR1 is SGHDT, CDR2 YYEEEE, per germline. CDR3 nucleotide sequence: TGTGCCAGCAGCCGCCCGGGACTAGCGGTCTACGAGCAGTACTTC. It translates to CASSRPGLAVYEQYF.

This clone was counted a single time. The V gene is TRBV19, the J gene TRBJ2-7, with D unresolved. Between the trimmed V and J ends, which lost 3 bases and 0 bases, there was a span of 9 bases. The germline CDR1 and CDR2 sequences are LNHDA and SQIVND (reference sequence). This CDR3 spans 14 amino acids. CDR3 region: CASSIVFSSYEQYF. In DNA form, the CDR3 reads TGTGCCAGTAGTATTGTCTTCAGCTCCTACGAGCAGTACTTC.

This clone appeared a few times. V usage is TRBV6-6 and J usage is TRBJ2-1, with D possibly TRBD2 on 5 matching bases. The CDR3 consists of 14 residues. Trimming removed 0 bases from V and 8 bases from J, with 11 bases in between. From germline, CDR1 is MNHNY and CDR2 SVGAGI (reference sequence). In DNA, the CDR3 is TGTGCCAGCAGTTACTCTCGGGGATGGGATGAGCAGTTCTTC. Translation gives CASSYSRGWDEQFF.

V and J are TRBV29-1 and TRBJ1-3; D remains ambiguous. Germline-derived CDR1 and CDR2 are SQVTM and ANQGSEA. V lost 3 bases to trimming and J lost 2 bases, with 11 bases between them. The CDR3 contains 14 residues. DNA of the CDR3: TGCAGCGTTGAGTTACCCTTAGCTGGAAACACCATATATTTT. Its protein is CSVELPLAGNTIYF.

The CDR3 spells CASSSRGGGSLTDTQYF. The CDR3 nucleotides read TGTGCCAGCAGCTCCCGGGGGGGTGGTAGCCTCACAGATACGCAGTATTTT. The chain joins TRBV7-8 to TRBJ2-3; 8 bases fit TRBD2. V shed 4 bases and J 2 bases; nucleotides not matched to a gene: 11. The CDR3 contains 17 residues. CDR1 is SGHVS and CDR2 is FQNEAQ in the germline V gene.

CDR3 sequence reads: CAGRRAGELFF. The CDR3 DNA is TGTGCCGGCCGGAGGGCCGGGGAGCTGTTTTTT. The rearrangement links TRBV2 to TRBJ2-2; a possible D gene is TRBD2 (6 bases). V was clipped by 11 bases and J by 6 bases, with 10 bases between them. This CDR3 is built from 11 residues. CDR1 is SNHLY, CDR2 FYNNEI, per germline.

The CDR3 protein is CASSFQNNPYEQYF. CDR3 DNA: TGTGCCAGCAGCTTCCAAAACAATCCCTACGAGCAGTACTTC. V usage is TRBV11-2 and J usage is TRBJ2-7, with D unclear. This CDR3 is built from 14 residues. Germline CDR1 is SGHAT and CDR2 is FQNNGV. Trimming removed 3 bases from V and 2 bases from J, with 11 bases in between.

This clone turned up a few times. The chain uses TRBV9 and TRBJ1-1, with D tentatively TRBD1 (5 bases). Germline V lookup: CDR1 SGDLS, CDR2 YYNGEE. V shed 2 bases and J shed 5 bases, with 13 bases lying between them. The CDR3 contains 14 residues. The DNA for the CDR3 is TGTGCCAGCAGCGTCTCAGGGATGGGGACTGAAGCTTTCTTT. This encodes CASSVSGMGTEAFF.

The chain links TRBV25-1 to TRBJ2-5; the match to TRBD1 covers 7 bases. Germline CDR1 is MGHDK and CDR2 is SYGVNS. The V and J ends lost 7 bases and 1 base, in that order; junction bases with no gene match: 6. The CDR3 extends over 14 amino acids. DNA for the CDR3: TGTGCCAGCAATCGGGACAGCACCCAAGAGACCCAGTACTTC. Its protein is CASNRDSTQETQYF.